A selection of T cell receptor beta chains follows, all from one sample in a study of T cells in Graves' hyperthyroidism and ophthalmopathy. TCRdb itself ran the multiplex PCR reads through MiXCR, one entry per CDR3 protein. The sample shows approximately 740,000 distinct CDR3 sequences, less than 15% of them seen only once. Sequencing input: blood. The source is a woman between 18 and 29 years old with Graves' hyperthyroidism. CDR3s include the opening cysteine and the closing phenylalanine or tryptophan. The D gene is left open where the match is weak. Some rows mark clone size as missing; the rest say once, few, many or name a class of expanded clone.

CDR3 protein: CSARDPSSSTDTQYF
CDR3 DNA: TGCAGTGCTAGAGACCCATCATCTAGCACAGATACGCAGTATTTT
clone size: .
J gene: TRBJ2-3
D gene: .
V gene: TRBV20-1

CDR3 protein: CASRGQRGRTEAFF
CDR3 DNA: TGTGCCAGTAGGGGACAGAGGGGTAGGACTGAAGCTTTCTTT
clone size: .
J gene: TRBJ1-1
D gene: TRBD1
V gene: TRBV19

CDR3 protein: CASQSSGATQYF
CDR3 DNA: TGTGCCAGCCAGTCCTCTGGGGCTACGCAGTATTTT
clone size: .
J gene: TRBJ2-3
D gene: .
V gene: TRBV3-1

CDR3 protein: CASSRGHNTEAFF
CDR3 DNA: TGTGCCAGTAGCAGGGGTCATAACACTGAAGCTTTCTTT
clone size: many
J gene: TRBJ1-1
D gene: .
V gene: TRBV19

CDR3 protein: CASRAAGGTSTDTQYF
CDR3 DNA: TGTGCCAGCCGCGCCGCGGGCGGGACTAGCACAGATACGCAGTATTTT
clone size: .
J gene: TRBJ2-3
D gene: .
V gene: TRBV12-3/TRBV12-4

CDR3 protein: CSARDRRPIYTDTQYF
CDR3 DNA: TGCAGTGCTAGAGATAGGCGACCTATCTACACAGATACGCAGTATTTT
clone size: many
J gene: TRBJ2-3
D gene: .
V gene: TRBV20-1

CDR3 protein: CSGFRGAGAFF
CDR3 DNA: TGCAGTGGGTTTCGAGGGGCGGGAGCTTTCTTT
clone size: .
J gene: TRBJ1-1
D gene: .
V gene: TRBV20-1

CDR3 protein: CASSLGALSSYEQYF
CDR3 DNA: TGTGCCAGCAGCTTAGGCGCCTTAAGCTCCTACGAGCAGTACTTC
clone size: many
J gene: TRBJ2-7
D gene: .
V gene: TRBV7-2

CDR3 protein: CASSPGNAGQPQHF
CDR3 DNA: TGTGCCAGCAGTCCAGGGAACGCGGGTCAGCCCCAGCATTTT
clone size: .
J gene: TRBJ1-5
D gene: .
V gene: TRBV7-9

CDR3 protein: CASSLRGTSGTSTDTQYF
CDR3 DNA: TGTGCCAGCAGTTTACGCGGGACTAGCGGTACTAGCACAGATACGCAGTATTTT
clone size: .
J gene: TRBJ2-3
D gene: TRBD2
V gene: TRBV27

CDR3 protein: CASSFTGTPNEQFF
CDR3 DNA: TGTGCCAGCAGTTTCACCGGGACGCCCAATGAGCAGTTCTTC
clone size: .
J gene: TRBJ2-1
D gene: .
V gene: TRBV6-2/TRBV6-3

CDR3 protein: CAWQGPTDTQYF
CDR3 DNA: TGTGCCTGGCAGGGTCCCACAGATACGCAGTATTTT
clone size: many
J gene: TRBJ2-3
D gene: .
V gene: TRBV30

CDR3 protein: CASSQVGPLGGYTF
CDR3 DNA: TGCGCCAGCAGCCAAGTCGGGCCCCTTGGCGGCTACACCTTC
clone size: once
J gene: TRBJ1-2
D gene: .
V gene: TRBV4-1

CDR3 protein: CASSLTAANYGYTF
CDR3 DNA: TGTGCCAGCAGCTTAACCGCAGCGAACTATGGCTACACCTTC
clone size: many
J gene: TRBJ1-2
D gene: .
V gene: TRBV7-9

CDR3 protein: CASSLGPMNTEAFF
CDR3 DNA: TGTGCCAGCAGTTTAGGACCCATGAACACTGAAGCTTTCTTT
clone size: many
J gene: TRBJ1-1
D gene: .
V gene: TRBV12-3/TRBV12-4

CDR3 protein: CASQPGQGTSGELFF
CDR3 DNA: TGTGCCAGCCAACCGGGACAGGGGACCTCCGGGGAGCTGTTTTTT
clone size: few
J gene: TRBJ2-2
D gene: TRBD1
V gene: TRBV7-6

CDR3 protein: CASSYLAGGRSYNEQFF
CDR3 DNA: TGTGCCAGCAGTTACCTAGCGGGAGGGCGGTCCTACAATGAGCAGTTCTTC
clone size: .
J gene: TRBJ2-1
D gene: TRBD2
V gene: TRBV6-6

CDR3 protein: CASSIFVLASEQYF
CDR3 DNA: TGTGCCAGTAGTATATTCGTGCTAGCGAGCGAGCAGTACTTC
clone size: .
J gene: TRBJ2-7
D gene: .
V gene: TRBV19

CDR3 protein: CASVDRGNQPQHF
CDR3 DNA: TGTGCCAGCGTGGACAGGGGCAATCAGCCCCAGCATTTT
clone size: many
J gene: TRBJ1-5
D gene: TRBD1
V gene: TRBV2

CDR3 protein: CASSPREDEQFF
CDR3 DNA: TGTGCCAGCAGCCCCCGAGAGGATGAGCAGTTCTTC
clone size: many
J gene: TRBJ2-1
D gene: .
V gene: TRBV11-2

CDR3 protein: CASSQTSGSFEQFF
CDR3 DNA: TGTGCCAGCAGCCAGACTAGCGGGAGTTTTGAGCAGTTCTTC
clone size: few
J gene: TRBJ2-1
D gene: TRBD2
V gene: TRBV7-2

CDR3 protein: CASTRGLAVSYNEQFF
CDR3 DNA: TGTGCCAGCACCAGGGGGCTAGCGGTCTCCTACAATGAGCAGTTCTTC
clone size: many
J gene: TRBJ2-1
D gene: .
V gene: TRBV6-2/TRBV6-3

CDR3 protein: CASSIGAPTGELFF
CDR3 DNA: TGTGCCAGTAGTATTGGGGCCCCCACCGGGGAGCTGTTTTTT
clone size: .
J gene: TRBJ2-2
D gene: .
V gene: TRBV19

CDR3 protein: CSAPRDILAGDFFPYNEQFF
CDR3 DNA: TGCAGTGCACCAAGGGATATACTAGCGGGAGACTTCTTCCCCTACAATGAGCAGTTCTTC
clone size: few
J gene: TRBJ2-1
D gene: TRBD2
V gene: TRBV20-1

CDR3 protein: CASSPRQVYEKLFF
CDR3 DNA: TGTGCCAGCAGCCCGAGGCAAGTTTATGAAAAACTGTTTTTT
clone size: many
J gene: TRBJ1-4
D gene: .
V gene: TRBV3-1

CDR3 protein: CATSEPSPRQPGYTF
CDR3 DNA: TGTGCCACCAGTGAGCCATCCCCGAGGCAGCCTGGCTACACCTTC
clone size: few
J gene: TRBJ1-2
D gene: .
V gene: TRBV24-1

CDR3 protein: CASSLGGRAGTDTQYF
CDR3 DNA: TGTGCCAGCAGCTTGGGTGGGAGGGCCGGCACAGATACGCAGTATTTT
clone size: many
J gene: TRBJ2-3
D gene: TRBD2
V gene: TRBV5-4

CDR3 protein: CASSPLSSGSRGLFF
CDR3 DNA: TGTGCCAGCAGCCCATTATCTTCGGGCAGCAGGGGACTGTTTTTT
clone size: few
J gene: TRBJ1-4
D gene: .
V gene: TRBV11-2

CDR3 protein: CSVVLGTGNTIYF
CDR3 DNA: TGCAGCGTGGTTCTGGGGACCGGAAACACCATATATTTT
clone size: few
J gene: TRBJ1-3
D gene: .
V gene: TRBV29-1

CDR3 protein: CSVEGSGYEQYF
CDR3 DNA: TGCAGCGTTGAAGGTTCAGGCTACGAGCAGTACTTC
clone size: .
J gene: TRBJ2-7
D gene: .
V gene: TRBV29-1

CDR3 protein: CASTMGTGVTPLHF
CDR3 DNA: TGTGCCAGCACCATGGGGACAGGGGTCACACCCCTCCACTTT
clone size: many
J gene: TRBJ1-6
D gene: TRBD1
V gene: TRBV6-1

CDR3 protein: CASSGLGLAGMLSSYNEQFF
CDR3 DNA: TGTGCCAGCAGTGGGCTTGGACTAGCGGGAATGCTAAGCTCCTACAATGAGCAGTTCTTC
clone size: .
J gene: TRBJ2-1
D gene: TRBD2
V gene: TRBV25-1

CDR3 protein: CASGLGGDTQYF
CDR3 DNA: TGTGCCTCGGGTTTGGGGGGCGATACGCAGTATTTT
clone size: many
J gene: TRBJ2-3
D gene: .
V gene: TRBV30

CDR3 protein: CASSSHPSSGNTIYF
CDR3 DNA: TGTGCCAGCAGTTCACACCCCAGCTCTGGAAACACCATATATTTT
clone size: many
J gene: TRBJ1-3
D gene: .
V gene: TRBV28

CDR3 protein: CASSVARERGSSYEQYF
CDR3 DNA: TGTGCCAGCAGCGTAGCCCGCGAGCGGGGCTCCTCCTACGAGCAGTACTTC
clone size: many
J gene: TRBJ2-7
D gene: TRBD2
V gene: TRBV9

CDR3 protein: CASSWGTRLGQETQYF
CDR3 DNA: TGCGCCAGCAGCTGGGGGACTAGACTTGGGCAAGAGACCCAGTACTTC
clone size: few
J gene: TRBJ2-5
D gene: TRBD2
V gene: TRBV5-1

CDR3 protein: CASTEPGSWNEKLFF
CDR3 DNA: TGTGCCAGCACTGAGCCGGGGAGTTGGAATGAAAAACTGTTTTTT
clone size: many
J gene: TRBJ1-4
D gene: .
V gene: TRBV6-1

CDR3 protein: CASSDRGPSPLHF
CDR3 DNA: TGTGCCAGCAGTGACAGGGGGCCTTCACCCCTCCACTTT
clone size: .
J gene: TRBJ1-6
D gene: TRBD1
V gene: TRBV12-3/TRBV12-4

CDR3 protein: CASKRDPGSYNEQFF
CDR3 DNA: TGTGCCAGCAAGAGAGATCCGGGATCCTACAATGAGCAGTTCTTC
clone size: .
J gene: TRBJ2-1
D gene: .
V gene: TRBV6-2/TRBV6-3

CDR3 protein: CASSPTRQGSEKLFF
CDR3 DNA: TGTGCCAGCTCACCCACCCGACAGGGGAGTGAAAAACTGTTTTTT
clone size: .
J gene: TRBJ1-4
D gene: TRBD1
V gene: TRBV18

CDR3 protein: CASSIESPGQGNNEQFF
CDR3 DNA: TGTGCCAGCAGCATTGAAAGTCCGGGACAGGGTAACAATGAGCAGTTCTTC
clone size: many
J gene: TRBJ2-1
D gene: TRBD1
V gene: TRBV6-1

CDR3 protein: CASSLALGLAQHF
CDR3 DNA: TGTGCCAGCAGCTTAGCGCTGGGGTTAGCCCAGCATTTT
clone size: few
J gene: TRBJ1-5
D gene: .
V gene: TRBV7-2

CDR3 protein: CAAGGAYEQYF
CDR3 DNA: TGTGCGGCAGGGGGTGCCTACGAGCAGTACTTC
clone size: many
J gene: TRBJ2-7
D gene: TRBD1
V gene: TRBV6-1

CDR3 protein: CSASLGQTSYGYTF
CDR3 DNA: TGCAGTGCGTCGCTAGGACAGACAAGCTATGGCTACACCTTC
clone size: many
J gene: TRBJ1-2
D gene: .
V gene: TRBV20-1

CDR3 protein: CASSPGGTGSYEQYF
CDR3 DNA: TGTGCCAGCAGCCCGGGGGGGACAGGGAGTTACGAGCAGTACTTC
clone size: many
J gene: TRBJ2-7
D gene: .
V gene: TRBV11-2

CDR3 protein: CASSQGRTGGSSNQPQHF
CDR3 DNA: TGCGCCAGCAGCCAGGGTCGGACAGGGGGCTCTAGCAATCAGCCCCAGCATTTT
clone size: few
J gene: TRBJ1-5
D gene: TRBD1
V gene: TRBV4-1

CDR3 protein: CASSLRRSPGANVLTF
CDR3 DNA: TGTGCCAGCAGCTTAAGACGGTCCCCTGGGGCCAACGTCCTGACTTTC
clone size: .
J gene: TRBJ2-6
D gene: .
V gene: TRBV7-9

CDR3 protein: CASSPKPLALYNEQFF
CDR3 DNA: TGTGCCAGCAGCCCGAAGCCTTTAGCCCTATACAATGAGCAGTTCTTC
clone size: few
J gene: TRBJ2-1
D gene: .
V gene: TRBV5-6

CDR3 protein: CASHGFYNANTGELFF
CDR3 DNA: TGTGCCAGCCACGGGTTTTACAACGCGAACACCGGGGAGCTGTTTTTT
clone size: .
J gene: TRBJ2-2
D gene: .
V gene: TRBV18

CDR3 protein: CASSLDLAGAGELFF
CDR3 DNA: TGTGCCAGCAGCTTGGATCTAGCGGGCGCCGGGGAGCTGTTTTTT
clone size: .
J gene: TRBJ2-2
D gene: TRBD2
V gene: TRBV11-2

CDR3 protein: CASSERFSSYNSPLHF
CDR3 DNA: TGTGCCAGCAGTGAAAGGTTTAGCTCCTATAATTCACCCCTCCACTTT
clone size: .
J gene: TRBJ1-6
D gene: .
V gene: TRBV2

CDR3 protein: CASSPDRGRGRTEAFF
CDR3 DNA: TGCGCCAGCAGCCCGGACAGGGGGCGAGGTCGCACTGAAGCTTTCTTT
clone size: many
J gene: TRBJ1-1
D gene: TRBD1
V gene: TRBV5-1

CDR3 protein: CATSRDRHTEAFF
CDR3 DNA: TGTGCCACCAGCAGAGATCGCCACACTGAAGCTTTCTTT
clone size: many
J gene: TRBJ1-1
D gene: .
V gene: TRBV15

CDR3 protein: CASRIPRDRTYEQYF
CDR3 DNA: TGTGCCAGCAGAATACCGCGGGACCGAACCTACGAGCAGTACTTC
clone size: .
J gene: TRBJ2-7
D gene: .
V gene: TRBV28

CDR3 protein: CASSYKAYGYTF
CDR3 DNA: TGTGCCAGCAGTTACAAGGCCTATGGCTACACCTTC
clone size: many
J gene: TRBJ1-2
D gene: .
V gene: TRBV28

CDR3 protein: CASSSVRLYEKLFF
CDR3 DNA: TGTGCCAGCAGCAGTGTAAGGCTGTATGAAAAACTGTTTTTT
clone size: many
J gene: TRBJ1-4
D gene: .
V gene: TRBV7-8

CDR3 protein: CAISDPMGLDNEQFF
CDR3 DNA: TGTGCCATCAGTGACCCGATGGGACTAGACAATGAGCAGTTCTTC
clone size: few
J gene: TRBJ2-1
D gene: TRBD2
V gene: TRBV10-3

CDR3 protein: CASSQSGLEFTYEQYF
CDR3 DNA: TGTGCCAGCAGTCAATCCGGGCTAGAATTTACCTACGAGCAGTACTTC
clone size: many
J gene: TRBJ2-7
D gene: .
V gene: TRBV27

CDR3 protein: CASATYPYEQYF
CDR3 DNA: TGTGCCAGCGCAACGTACCCTTACGAGCAGTACTTC
clone size: many
J gene: TRBJ2-7
D gene: .
V gene: TRBV13